What follows are 5 T cell receptor beta chains derived from one specimen sequenced in a study of blood T cells in healthy people across ages. A second PCR of roughly 7 to 11 cycles used a sample-barcoded 5' primer and a J-beta primer mix. TCRdb independently ran MiXCR on the 5' RACE reads; one entry per CDR3 protein. The repertoire consists of approximately 760,000 distinct CDR3 sequences, with around a quarter occurring once and the leading ten covering more than 8.5%. The same sample was also studied in work on T cells of mothers and their children.

The sequencing input was blood. These receptors were taken from a boy between 5 and 17 years old in good health.

The genes are TRBV7-2 and TRBJ2-5, with D possibly matching TRBD1 (6 bases). The length of the CDR3 is 12 residues. CDR1 is SGHTA and CDR2 is FQGNSA in the germline V gene. Trimming cost V 5 bases and J 7 bases, with 11 bases left between them. As DNA, the CDR3 is TGTGCCAGCAGCAACCTCAGGGGGACCCAGTACTTC. This encodes CASSNLRGTQYF.

A few counts support this clonotype. V gene TRBV5-5 combines with J gene TRBJ2-1, with D uncertain. This CDR3 comprises 15 residues. Per the germline V gene, CDR1 is SGHKS and CDR2 is YYEKEE (reference sequence). V lost 2 bases and J lost 2, with 11 bases in between. Written as DNA, the CDR3 is TGTGCCAGCAGCTTTGACCTATCGGCCTACAATGAGCAGTTCTTC. Protein sequence: CASSFDLSAYNEQFF.

This clonotype was seen only once. The chain carries TRBV6-2 or TRBV6-3 and TRBJ2-5; tentatively, D is TRBD1 (5 bases). TRBJ2-7 matches the DNA end more closely, so the J call is doubtful. CDR3 length: 15 amino acids. CDR1 MNHEY and CDR2 SVGEGT come from the germline V gene. For the CDR3, the DNA is TGTGCCAGCAGTTACGGGGCGGACATCTCCTACGAGCAGTACTTC. This encodes CASSYGADISYEQYF.

This chain uses TRBV20-1 with TRBJ1-6; possibly TRBD1 for D (6 bases). Germline loops: CDR1 DFQATT, CDR2 SNEGSKA (reference sequence). CDR3 length: 14 amino acids. V gave up 0 bases and J gave up 13 bases, with 16 bases separating them. The CDR3, as DNA: TGCAGTGCTAGAGATATCGGGGGCGACGGGCCCCTCCACTTT. Residues: CSARDIGGDGPLHF.

As concerns this clonotype: The junction does not match germline at one end; this may be a read error. The J gene is TRBJ2-2, the V gene TRBV19; perhaps D is TRBD1 or TRBD2 (5 bases each). The CDR3 extends over 16 amino acids. Germline lookup yields CDR1 LNHDA and CDR2 SQIVND (reference sequence). CDR3 residues: CASSRRRQGNTGELLF. CDR3 sequence (DNA): TGTGCCAGTAGTAGGAGGCGGCAGGGCAACACCGGGGAGCTGCTTTTT.